This T cell receptor beta chain was identified in a study of blood T cells in healthy people across ages (dated by TCRdb to the mid-2010s). As for the study more broadly: Template switching captured roughly one uniquely barcoded TCR beta cDNA molecule per two T cells in model experiments. To avoid experimental bias, donors of different ages were spread randomly across the sequencing lanes. To track age-related changes in TCR beta repertoire diversity, the study relied on deep sequencing normalized with unique cDNA molecular identifiers. The donors were split into four age groups: young (average around 15 years), middle-aged (39), aged (over 55) and long-lived (over 80). Two additional independent replicas of 1 million unique cDNA reads from the same blood draw were analyzed for two donors (one aged 18 to 29 and one aged 80 or older).

With respect to this clonotype: What antigen it recognizes has not been identified. There are no base qualities to consult, and no much larger clone falls within one base.

CDR1 and CDR2 are read off the germline V gene as SQVTM and ANQGSEA. From the cysteine up to the phenylalanine, the CDR3 has a length of 13 residues. CDR3 DNA is the only sequence kept; it has 39 bases, read in frame from the first base. Deletion took 8 bases off V and 8 bases off J, with a span of 18 bases between the germline ends. Overall study outcomes, separate from this receptor: The CMV infection status of donors was not known, potentially confounding age-related changes in expanded clonotypes. Total diversity estimates from one million sequenced T cells were considered lower bounds and underestimates. Compared with the aged group, the long-lived group had more naive CD4+ T cells, fewer expanded clones and increased TCR diversity, a pattern suggesting age selection. Bulk unsorted PBMC profiling prevented conclusive comparison of naive and antigen-experienced compartments. A strong correlation was found between observed TCR beta diversity and the percentage of naive T cells measured by flow cytometry. Observed TCR beta diversity per million T cells fell roughly linearly with age, and a significant reduction was already apparent by age roughly 40.

Systemically healthy Caucasian individuals from Russia, approximately 39 in total and aged about 6 to 100 years, were included as donors. Approximately 10 milliliters of peripheral blood were collected from each donor into EDTA-treated Vacutainer tubes. Ficoll-Paque density-gradient centrifugation was used to isolate PBMCs, with at least 6.5 million per sample. Total RNA, at least 5.5 micrograms per sample, was extracted from PBMCs with Trizol reagent. Naive CD45RAhigh/CD27high T cell percentages were measured by flow cytometry on a PBMC aliquot from every donor. The library was prepared using 5' RACE. For sequencing, an Illumina HiSeq 2500 was employed. A second PCR of 7 to 11 cycles was performed with a sample-barcoded 5' primer and a J-beta primer mix. A template-switch 5' adaptor carrying 12 random nucleotides introduced a unique molecular identifier onto each TCR beta cDNA molecule. At least 2.5 million CDR3-containing paired-end reads were obtained from each sample. First-strand cDNA was synthesized from all RNA with the Mint cDNA synthesis kit, primed by a TRBC-specific oligonucleotide. All cDNA was treated with uracil-DNA glycosylase and then went through a first 18-cycle PCR with the universal primers M1SS and BC2_uni_R. Regarding the original processing steps: For normalization, 1 million high-quality reads, each with a distinct molecular identifier, were randomly selected from each sample. Reads sharing molecular identifiers were discarded rather than binned into consensus sequences. MiTCR, set to a Q25 quality threshold and the strictest error-elimination algorithm, was used for CDR3 identification, clonotype clustering and error correction. A nonparametric unseen species model with Euler transformation was used to estimate a lower bound on total TCR beta diversity. TCRdb took the public reads, trimmed them with fastp at Q25, ran MiXCR for clone calling and kept in-frame beta chains. Each entry merges the rows of one CDR3 protein and shows their most common DNA and genes. What appears here as the V and J calls and clone size reflects TCRdb's work, not the paper's. The sample table lists about 680,000 distinct CDR3 sequences, 49% of them with a count of one. The ten largest clones take up 30% to 35% of the sample.

The chain joins TRBV29-1 to TRBJ1-4, with the D gene not confidently named. Sample: blood. This clonotype was sampled from a woman aged 55 to 70 in good health. The sequence in DNA is TGCAGCACCCTGGGCGACGGTACCGAAAAACTGTTTTTT. This is translated as CSTLGDGTEKLFF. Beyond the CDR3, the reference TRBV29-1 and TRBJ1-4 genes provide the residues; the full variable domain reads: SAVISQKPSRDICQRGTSLTIQCQVDSQVTMMFWYRQQPGQSLTLIATANQGSEATYESGFVIDKFPISRPNLTFSTLTVSNMSPEDSSIYLCSTLGDGTEKLFFGSGTQLSVL.